This T cell receptor beta chain was captured in a study of T cells after yellow fever vaccination (dated by TCRdb to about 2019). In terms of the full investigation: Libraries from fractions with low cell numbers were prepared with the SMART-Seq v4 Ultra Low Input RNA kit. To follow T-cell clones before and after primary and booster YFV17D yellow fever vaccination, bulk TCR alpha and beta repertoires were sequenced over time. Two healthy male donors, one aged 18 to 30 and one aged 30 to 40 years, were included in the cohort. Bulk PBMC replicates and cell subsets were isolated from blood drawn at multiple timepoints before and after both primary and secondary immunization.

Study-wide findings and limitations: Most clones expanded after primary vaccination were re-detected after the booster (just under 97% of CD4 and 88% of CD8), suggesting broad memory maintenance. A small fraction of clonotypes showed up in both the CD4 and CD8 compartments, probably as a result of convergent recombination. Computational filtering was needed because FACS-sorted repertoires could contain abundant contaminating clonotypes from the bulk population. Compared with the primary T-cell response, the secondary T-cell response was faster but weaker, reaching its peak on day 5 rather than on day 15. The study included only a couple of donors, which limits how far the findings can be generalized.

In light of the paper, this sample's treatment or condition label describes: live attenuated yellow fever vaccine strain. At every blood-draw timepoint, two biological replicates of bulk PBMCs were collected. A standard Ficoll-Paque protocol was used to isolate PBMCs from peripheral blood. RNA was extracted with TriZol from bulk PBMCs, CD4 and CD8 fractions, and dextramer-positive and dextramer-negative fractions. V is pruned by 0 bases and J by 2 bases, leaving 16 bases of the junction without a gene match. Reading the germline V gene gives CDR1 LGHNA and CDR2 YSLEER. The CDR3 covers 19 residues, taking in both the cysteine and the phenylalanine. Solely the CDR3 DNA is kept, with 57 bases framed from the first base. Worth noting for this clonotype: Its antigen is currently not known. Base qualities are missing; no much larger clone stands one base away.

TCR cDNA was synthesized by 5'RACE template switching, which introduced a universal primer site and unique molecular identifiers. cDNA synthesis was primed from both the TCR alpha and TCR beta constant segments. Libraries were amplified in two PCR steps, with sample barcodes and sequencing adapters added in the second step. Sequencing of libraries was done on Illumina HiSeq 2500 (2x100 bp) or NovaSeq (2x150 bp). The original methods were these. MIGEC was used to demultiplex reads and collapse the reads into UMI consensus sequences, and MiXCR was used for V(D)J alignment. Vaccine-responding clonotypes were identified with edgeR using replicate PBMC samples, with FDR below 0.01 and a log2 fold change above 5 up to day 15 being required. Each bulk clonotype received a CD4 or CD8 identity based on whether the sequenced CD4 or CD8 repertoire contained that clonotype at higher abundance. TCRdb's own reprocessing of the public reads used fastp at Q25 and MiXCR and kept productive beta chains. Every distinct CDR3 protein forms one entry, paired with its most common genes and DNA. The V and J calls shown here were made by TCRdb, not taken from the authors' results. Recorded for this sample are some 300,000 distinct CDR3 sequences; 7% to 9% of them occurred a single time. Together, the top ten hold about 16% of the sample.

Sequencing was performed on PBMCs, taken approximately 40 days after the first yellow fever vaccination. The sequence came from a young man who received the YFV17D yellow fever vaccine. Rearrangement joined TRBV4-3 to TRBJ2-7; 7 central bases correspond to TRBD2. This receptor has the CDR3 CASSQDVGSPSGEPYEQYF. The nucleotide sequence reads TGCGCCAGCAGCCAAGATGTCGGCAGCCCGAGCGGGGAACCCTACGAGCAGTACTTC.